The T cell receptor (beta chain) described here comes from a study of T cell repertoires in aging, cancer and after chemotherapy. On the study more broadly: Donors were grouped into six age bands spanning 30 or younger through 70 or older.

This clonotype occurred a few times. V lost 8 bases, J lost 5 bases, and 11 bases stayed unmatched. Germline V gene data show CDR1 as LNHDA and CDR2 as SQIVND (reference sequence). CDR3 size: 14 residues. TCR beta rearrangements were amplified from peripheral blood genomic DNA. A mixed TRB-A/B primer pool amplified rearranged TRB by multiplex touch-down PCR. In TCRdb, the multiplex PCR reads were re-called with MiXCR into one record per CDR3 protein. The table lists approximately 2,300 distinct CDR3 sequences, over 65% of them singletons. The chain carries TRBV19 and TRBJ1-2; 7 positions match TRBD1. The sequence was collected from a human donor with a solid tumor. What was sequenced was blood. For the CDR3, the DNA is TGTGCCAGTGCAAGCGGGGACAGTGGATATGGCTACACCTTC. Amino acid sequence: CASASGDSGYGYTF.